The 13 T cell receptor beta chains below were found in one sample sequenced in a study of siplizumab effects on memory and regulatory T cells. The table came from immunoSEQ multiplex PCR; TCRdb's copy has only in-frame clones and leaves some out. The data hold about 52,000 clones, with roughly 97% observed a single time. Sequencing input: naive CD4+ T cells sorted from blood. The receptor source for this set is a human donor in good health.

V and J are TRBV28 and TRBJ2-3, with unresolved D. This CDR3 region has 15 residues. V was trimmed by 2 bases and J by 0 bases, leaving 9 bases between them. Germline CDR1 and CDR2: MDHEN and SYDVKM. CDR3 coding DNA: TGTGCCAGCAGTTTACGGGTATCGAGCACAGATACGCAGTATTTT. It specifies CASSLRVSSTDTQYF. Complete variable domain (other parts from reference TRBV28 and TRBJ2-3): DVKVTQSSRYLVKRTGEKVFLECVQDMDHENMFWYRQDPGLGLRLIYFSYDVKMKEKGDIPEGYSVSREKKERFSLILESASTNQTSMYLCASSLRVSSTDTQYFGPGTRLTVL.

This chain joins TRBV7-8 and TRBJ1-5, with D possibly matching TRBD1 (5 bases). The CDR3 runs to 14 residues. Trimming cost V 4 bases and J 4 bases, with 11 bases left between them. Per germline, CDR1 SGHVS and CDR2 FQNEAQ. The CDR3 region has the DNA TGTGCCAGCAGCTCCGGGACGTTGAATCAGCCCCAGCATTTT. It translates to CASSSGTLNQPQHF.

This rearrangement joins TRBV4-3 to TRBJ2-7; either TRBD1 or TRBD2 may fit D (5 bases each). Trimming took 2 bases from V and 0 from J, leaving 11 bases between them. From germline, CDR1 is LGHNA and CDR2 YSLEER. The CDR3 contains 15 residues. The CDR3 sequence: CASSQSWGSSYEQYF. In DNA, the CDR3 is TGCGCCAGCAGCCAATCGTGGGGGAGCTCCTACGAGCAGTACTTC.

CDR3 amino acids: CAISSGQGARAYNEQFF. The CDR3 bases are TGTGCCATCAGTTCGGGACAGGGGGCCCGGGCCTACAATGAGCAGTTCTTC. The chain recombines TRBV10-3 with TRBJ2-1; 12 bases agree with TRBD1. This CDR3 has 17 residues. Germline loops: CDR1 ENHRY, CDR2 SYGVKD. Trimming at V came to 5 bases and at J to 2 bases, leaving 7 bases not matched to a gene.

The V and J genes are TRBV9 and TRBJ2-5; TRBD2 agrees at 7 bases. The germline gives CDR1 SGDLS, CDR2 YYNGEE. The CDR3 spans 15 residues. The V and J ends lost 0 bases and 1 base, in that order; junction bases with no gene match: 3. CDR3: CASSVAWGGQETQYF. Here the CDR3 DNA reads TGTGCCAGCAGCGTAGCCTGGGGGGGCCAAGAGACCCAGTACTTC.

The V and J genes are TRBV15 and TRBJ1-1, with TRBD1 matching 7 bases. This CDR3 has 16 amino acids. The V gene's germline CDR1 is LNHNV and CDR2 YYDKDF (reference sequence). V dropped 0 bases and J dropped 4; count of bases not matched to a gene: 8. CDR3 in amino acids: CATSRDRTGLGTEAFF. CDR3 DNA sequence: TGTGCCACCAGCAGAGACCGGACAGGTTTAGGCACTGAAGCTTTCTTT.

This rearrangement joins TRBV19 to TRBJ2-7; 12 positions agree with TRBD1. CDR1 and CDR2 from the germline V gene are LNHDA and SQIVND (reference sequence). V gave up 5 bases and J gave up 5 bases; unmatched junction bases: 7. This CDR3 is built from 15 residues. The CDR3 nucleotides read TGTGCCAGTAGTCCGGGGACAGGGGGCGTTAACGAGCAGTACTTC. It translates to CASSPGTGGVNEQYF.

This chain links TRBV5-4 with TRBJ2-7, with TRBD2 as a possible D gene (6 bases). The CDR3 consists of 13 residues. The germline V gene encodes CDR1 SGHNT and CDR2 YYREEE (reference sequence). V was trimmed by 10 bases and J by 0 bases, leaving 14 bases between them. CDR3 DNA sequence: TGTGCCGCGACGGGGGAAAGCTCCTACGAGCAGTACTTC. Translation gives CAATGESSYEQYF.

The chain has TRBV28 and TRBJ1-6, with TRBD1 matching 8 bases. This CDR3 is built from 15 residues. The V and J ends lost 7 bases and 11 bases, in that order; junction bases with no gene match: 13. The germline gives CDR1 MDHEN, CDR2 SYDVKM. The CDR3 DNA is TGTGCCAGCAACGATTGGACAGGGAAAGTTACACCCCTCCACTTT. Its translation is CASNDWTGKVTPLHF.

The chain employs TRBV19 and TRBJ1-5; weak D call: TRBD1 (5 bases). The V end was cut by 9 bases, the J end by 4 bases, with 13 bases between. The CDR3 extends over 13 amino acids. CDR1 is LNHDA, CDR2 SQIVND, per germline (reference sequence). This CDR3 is CASSGGWNQPQHF. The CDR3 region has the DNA TGTGCCAGCAGCGGGGGGTGGAATCAGCCCCAGCATTTT.

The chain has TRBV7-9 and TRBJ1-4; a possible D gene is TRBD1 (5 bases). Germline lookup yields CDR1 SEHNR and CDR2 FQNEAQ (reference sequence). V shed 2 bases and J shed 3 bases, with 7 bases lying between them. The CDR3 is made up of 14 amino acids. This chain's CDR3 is CASSLRQSNEKLFF. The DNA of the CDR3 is TGTGCCAGCAGCTTACGACAGTCTAATGAAAAACTGTTTTTT.

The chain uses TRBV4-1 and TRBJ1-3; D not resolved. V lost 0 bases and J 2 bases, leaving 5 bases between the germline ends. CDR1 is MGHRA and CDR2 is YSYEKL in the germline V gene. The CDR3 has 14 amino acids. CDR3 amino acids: CASSQEVAGNTIYF. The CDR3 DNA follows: TGCGCCAGCAGCCAAGAGGTAGCTGGAAACACCATATATTTT.

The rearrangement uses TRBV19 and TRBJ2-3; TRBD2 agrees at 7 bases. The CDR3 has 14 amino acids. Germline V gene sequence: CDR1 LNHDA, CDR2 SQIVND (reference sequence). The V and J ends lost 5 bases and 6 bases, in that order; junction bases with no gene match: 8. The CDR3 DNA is TGTGCCAGTAGTCCTAGCGGAGCCGTTGATACGCAGTATTTT. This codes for CASSPSGAVDTQYF.